Each of the 13 T cell receptor beta chains below was sequenced from the same sample in a study of blood T cell repertoires in COVID-19. Sequencing was performed with immunoSEQ multiplex PCR; in TCRdb, only in-frame clones are kept and a portion is missing. Among about 220,000 clones listed, more than 65% were seen once. Material: peripheral blood. The source of these receptors is a woman of 80 years or more with acute or convalescent COVID-19.

The rearrangement links TRBV5-1 to TRBJ1-3, with no clear D. Germline assignment: CDR1 SGHRS and CDR2 YFSETQ. The V end was cut by 0 bases, the J end by 3 bases, with 16 bases between. The CDR3 consists of 17 residues. The DNA for the CDR3 is TGCGCCAGCAGCTTGGGCGAAACTTCGGGAGGTGGAAACACCATATATTTT. This sequence encodes CASSLGETSGGGNTIYF.

The V and J genes are TRBV3-1 (or the pseudogene TRBV3-2) and TRBJ2-2; 11 bases align to TRBD1. Germline V gives CDR1 LGHDT, CDR2 YNNKEL (reference sequence). J lost 7 bases, V lost 0 bases, and 13 bases had no gene match. The CDR3 extends over 19 amino acids. The CDR3 is CASSQDCPGQGALVGELFF. In DNA form, the CDR3 reads TGTGCCAGCAGCCAAGATTGCCCCGGACAGGGGGCTCTCGTCGGGGAGCTGTTTTTT.

This clone was counted once. This rearrangement joins TRBV13 to TRBJ2-7; D might be TRBD2 (5 bases). This CDR3 has 14 residues. V lost 5 bases, J lost 2 bases, and 13 bases lay in between. Germline assignment: CDR1 PRHDT and CDR2 FYEKMQ (reference sequence). CDR3 nucleotide sequence: TGTGCCAGCAGCCCCGCGGAGGAGCCCTACGAGCAGTACTTC. This codes for CASSPAEEPYEQYF.

The J gene is TRBJ1-5, the V gene TRBV4-1; a weak D match, TRBD1 (6 bases). V was trimmed by 4 bases and J by 1 base, leaving 11 bases between them. The CDR3 totals 15 residues. Germline values: CDR1 MGHRA, CDR2 YSYEKL. The CDR3 loop reads CASSRTRGSNQPQHF. CDR3 nucleotides: TGCGCCAGCAGCCGAACCAGGGGAAGCAATCAGCCCCAGCATTTT.

The chain employs TRBV7-9 and TRBJ1-4; D ambiguous. V lost 4 bases and J lost 7, with 13 bases in between. The CDR3 covers 14 residues. CDR1 is SEHNR, CDR2 FQNEAQ, per germline (reference sequence). The chain's CDR3 is CASSSPARGEKLFF. CDR3 DNA: TGTGCCAGCAGCTCCCCGGCCCGGGGTGAAAAACTGTTTTTT.

This chain uses TRBV5-1 with TRBJ2-5; perhaps TRBD1 as D (6 bases). Trimming removed 7 bases at V and 5 bases at J, with 15 bases between. This CDR3 comprises 13 residues. The V gene's germline CDR1 is SGHRS and CDR2 YFSETQ. The CDR3 region is CASWQGLGETQYF. The CDR3 DNA reads as TGCGCCAGCTGGCAGGGGCTCGGGGAGACCCAGTACTTC.

The chain links TRBV19 to TRBJ2-1, with D possibly TRBD2 on 5 matching bases. CDR3 length: 14 residues. The germline CDR1 and CDR2 sequences are LNHDA and SQIVND (reference sequence). The V gene lost 9 bases and the J gene lost 8 bases, with 20 bases spanning the gap. CDR3 residues: CASSQSSGMHEQFF. The CDR3 bases are TGTGCCAGCTCCCAGAGTTCCGGGATGCATGAGCAGTTCTTC.

This clone was seen a single time. The chain couples TRBV11-2 to TRBJ2-1, with D maybe TRBD2 (5 bases). This CDR3 region has 14 residues. Trimming cost V 2 bases and J 5 bases, with 10 bases left between them. Germline loops: CDR1 SGHAT, CDR2 FQNNGV. CDR3 in DNA: TGTGCCAGCAGCTTAAGCGGCCGGAACAATGAGCAGTTCTTC. Translating it yields CASSLSGRNNEQFF. Using reference TRBV11-2 and TRBJ2-1 for the parts outside the CDR3, the full variable domain is EAGVAQSPRYKIIEKRQSVAFWCNPISGHATLYWYQQILGQGPKLLIQFQNNGVVDDSQLPKDRFSAERLKGVDSTLKIQPAKLEDSAVYLCASSLSGRNNEQFFGPGTRLTVL.

The chain recombines TRBV9 with TRBJ1-1; D gene ambiguous. The CDR3 sequence is 14 residues long. V gave up 3 bases and J gave up 6 bases, with 15 bases separating them. CDR1 and CDR2 from the germline V gene are SGDLS and YYNGEE. The CDR3 DNA follows: TGTGCCAGCAGCGCAAGCAACAGTGTCGCTGAAGCTTTCTTT. It is translated as CASSASNSVAEAFF.

The chain is built from TRBV7-8 and TRBJ1-5; D perhaps matches TRBD1 (6 bases). This CDR3 is 17 amino acids long. Germline CDR1 and CDR2: SGHVS and FQNEAQ. Trimming stripped 4 bases from V and 5 bases from J, with 21 bases between. CDR3 region: CASSSESIGDIDQPQHF. In nucleotides, the CDR3 is TGTGCCAGCAGCTCGGAAAGCATCGGGGACATAGATCAGCCCCAGCATTTT.

The V and J genes are TRBV5-6 and TRBJ2-6; no firm D call. The V end lost 0 bases, the J end lost 0 bases, and 13 bases lay between the germline ends. CDR3 size: 18 residues. Germline assignment: CDR1 SGHDT and CDR2 YYEEEE. CDR3 bases: TGTGCCAGCAGCTTGGTACAGCTTTATCACTCTGGGGCCAACGTCCTGACTTTC. It translates to CASSLVQLYHSGANVLTF.

The chain uses TRBV7-2 and TRBJ2-7; D is perhaps TRBD2 (5 bases). Germline assignment: CDR1 SGHTA and CDR2 FQGNSA. V shed 5 bases and J shed 3 bases, with 14 bases lying between them. The CDR3 extends over 14 amino acids. CDR3 loop: CASSPSIGSYEQYF. Written as DNA, the CDR3 is TGTGCCAGCAGCCCATCTATAGGGAGCTACGAGCAGTACTTC. The full variable domain, completed using reference TRBV7-2 and TRBJ2-7, is GAGVSQSPSNKVTEKGKDVELRCDPISGHTALYWYRQSLGQGLEFLIYFQGNSAPDKSGLPSDRFSAERTGGSVSTLTIQRTQQEDSAVYLCASSPSIGSYEQYFGPGTRLTVT.

The V and J genes are TRBV19 and TRBJ1-2; no clear D. The length of the CDR3 is 12 residues. CDR1 is LNHDA, CDR2 SQIVND, per germline (reference sequence). Trimming took 7 bases from V and 2 from J, leaving 8 bases between them. CDR3 residues: CASMGDNYGYTF. The CDR3 DNA follows: TGTGCCAGTATGGGCGACAACTATGGCTACACCTTC.